A selection of T cell receptor beta chains follows, all from one sample in a study of metastatic and nonmetastatic thyroid tumors. TCRdb reanalyzed the PCR reads via MiXCR. The table shows over 15,000 clones, with around 3.8% occurring only once. Sequenced material: tumor tissue. These receptors all stem from a female donor with papillary thyroid cancer or a benign thyroid nodule (not recorded which). Some clones in this sample may be carry-over from other donors' samples. CDR3s include the opening cysteine and the closing phenylalanine or tryptophan. The order of the fields is V gene, J gene, D gene, clone size, CDR3 protein, CDR3 DNA. The D gene is left open where the match is weak. Not every row has a clone size; where given, it reads once, few, many or a size class.

TRBV27	TRBJ1-2	TRBD1	few	CASSLLTPGTVYGYTF	TGTGCCAGCAGTTTGTTAACCCCCGGGACAGTCTATGGCTACACCTTC
TRBV6-1	TRBJ1-2	TRBD1	.	CASKTRQGAYYGYTF	TGTGCCAGCAAGACTCGACAGGGAGCGTACTATGGCTACACCTTC
TRBV6-5	TRBJ2-3	.	few	CASSHYPGLKDTQYF	TGTGCCAGCAGTCACTACCCGGGACTTAAGGATACGCAGTATTTT
TRBV20-1	TRBJ2-7	.	.	CSARDYAGDIEQYF	TGCAGTGCTAGAGATTACGCCGGAGACATTGAGCAGTACTTC
TRBV9	TRBJ2-5	.	medium-sized	CASSVEGDRQETQYF	TGTGCCAGCAGCGTAGAAGGAGACAGGCAAGAGACCCAGTACTTC
TRBV5-1	TRBJ2-3	TRBD2	few	CASSLVLAGADTQYF	TGCGCCAGCAGCTTGGTACTAGCGGGCGCAGATACGCAGTATTTT
TRBV29-1	TRBJ2-1	.	.	CSVDYGLSEQFF	TGCAGCGTTGATTATGGGCTCTCTGAGCAGTTCTTC
TRBV6-1	TRBJ2-5	.	medium-sized	CASSSTGWLETQYF	TGTGCCAGCAGCTCGACAGGTTGGCTGGAGACCCAGTACTTC
TRBV20-1	TRBJ2-3	TRBD2	.	CSARDRREPADTQYF	TGCAGTGCTAGAGATAGGCGGGAGCCCGCAGATACGCAGTATTTT
TRBV27	TRBJ2-7	.	.	CASSLSRTAGGEQYF	TGTGCCAGCAGTTTATCCCGGACAGCCGGGGGCGAGCAGTACTTC
TRBV20-1	TRBJ2-7	TRBD2	.	CSARDLAGAKEQYF	TGCAGTGCTAGAGATCTGGCGGGAGCGAAAGAGCAGTACTTC
TRBV6-2/TRBV6-3	TRBJ1-5	.	few	CASSGSGNQPQHF	TGTGCCAGCTCTGGTTCTGGCAATCAGCCCCAGCATTTT
TRBV2	TRBJ2-5	TRBD2	few	CASSSGRAVETQYF	TGTGCCAGCAGTAGCGGGAGGGCCGTTGAGACCCAGTACTTC
TRBV20-1	TRBJ1-1	.	few	CSASPYGQIEAFF	TGCAGTGCTAGCCCATACGGGCAGATTGAAGCTTTCTTT
TRBV20-1	TRBJ1-1	.	.	CIARDPGRSNTEAFF	TGCATTGCTAGAGACCCGGGACGGTCTAACACTGAAGCTTTCTTT
TRBV20-1	TRBJ2-7	.	.	CSARGESRYEQYF	TGCAGTGCTAGAGGGGAATCACGCTACGAGCAGTACTTC
TRBV12-3/TRBV12-4	TRBJ2-3	TRBD2	many	CASSHSGRADTQYF	TGTGCCAGCAGCCATAGCGGGAGGGCAGATACGCAGTATTTT
TRBV19	TRBJ2-5	.	few	CASSISGASGTQYF	TGTGCCAGTAGTATTTCAGGGGCGAGTGGGACCCAGTACTTC
TRBV9	TRBJ2-3	TRBD2	few	CASSTSGLATDTQYF	TGTGCCAGCAGCACCTCGGGACTAGCTACAGATACGCAGTATTTT
TRBV11-2	TRBJ2-3	.	few	CASSSTHMESTDTQYF	TGTGCCAGCAGCTCCACCCATATGGAAAGCACAGATACGCAGTATTTT
TRBV28	TRBJ1-2	.	few	CASSLVQEGYGYTF	TGTGCCAGCAGTTTGGTACAGGAGGGTTATGGCTACACCTTC
TRBV6-1	TRBJ1-3	.	.	CASSVQTTGNTIYF	TGTGCCAGCAGTGTCCAAACGACCGGAAACACCATATATTTT
TRBV7-9	TRBJ2-7	.	medium-sized	CASSLGGPGNEQYF	TGTGCCAGCAGCTTAGGAGGGCCTGGGAACGAGCAGTACTTC
TRBV20-1	TRBJ1-1	.	few	CSAIDRTDEAFF	TGCAGTGCTATAGATAGGACAGATGAAGCTTTCTTT
TRBV27	TRBJ2-7	TRBD1	.	CASSYGTGISYEQYF	TGTGCCAGCAGCTATGGGACAGGGATCTCCTACGAGCAGTACTTC